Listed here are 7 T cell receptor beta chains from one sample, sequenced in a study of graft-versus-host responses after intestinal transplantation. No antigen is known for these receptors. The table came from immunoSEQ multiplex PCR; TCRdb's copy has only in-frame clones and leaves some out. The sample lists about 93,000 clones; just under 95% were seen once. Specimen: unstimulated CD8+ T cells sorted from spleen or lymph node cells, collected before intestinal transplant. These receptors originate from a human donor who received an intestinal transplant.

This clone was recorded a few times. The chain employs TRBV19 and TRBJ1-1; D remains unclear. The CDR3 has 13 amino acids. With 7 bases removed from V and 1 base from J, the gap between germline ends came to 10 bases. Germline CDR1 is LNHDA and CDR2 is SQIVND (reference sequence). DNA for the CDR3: TGTGCCAGTAATATGGGCAGGAACACTGAAGCTTTCTTT. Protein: CASNMGRNTEAFF.

CDR3 region: CASSAGTSSYEQYF. The CDR3 coding sequence is TGTGCCAGCTCGGCCGGGACAAGCTCCTACGAGCAGTACTTC. This sequence joins TRBV18 and TRBJ2-7; TRBD1 is a possible D gene (6 bases). The CDR3 is made up of 14 amino acids. Per germline, CDR1 KGHSH and CDR2 LQKENI. Trimming left V 6 bases short and J 0 bases short, with 12 bases between.

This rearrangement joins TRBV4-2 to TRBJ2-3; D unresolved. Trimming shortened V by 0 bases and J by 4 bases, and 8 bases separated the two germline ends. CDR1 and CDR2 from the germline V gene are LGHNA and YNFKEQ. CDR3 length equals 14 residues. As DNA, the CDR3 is TGTGCCAGCAGCCAAGATACCGCGGCAGATACGCAGTATTTT. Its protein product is CASSQDTAADTQYF.

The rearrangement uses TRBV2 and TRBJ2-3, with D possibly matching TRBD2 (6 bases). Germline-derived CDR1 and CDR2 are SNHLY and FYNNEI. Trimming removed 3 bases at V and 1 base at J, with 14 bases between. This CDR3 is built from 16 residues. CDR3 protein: CASSESAGPGTDTQYF. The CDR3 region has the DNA TGTGCCAGCAGTGAGTCGGCGGGGCCCGGCACAGATACGCAGTATTTT.

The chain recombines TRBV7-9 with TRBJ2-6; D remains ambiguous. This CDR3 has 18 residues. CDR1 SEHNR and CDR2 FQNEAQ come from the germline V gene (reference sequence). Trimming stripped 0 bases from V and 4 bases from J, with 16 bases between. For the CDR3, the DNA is TGTGCCAGCAGCTTAGCGTGGTCACAGCCCCTCGGGGCCAACGTCCTGACTTTC. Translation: CASSLAWSQPLGANVLTF.

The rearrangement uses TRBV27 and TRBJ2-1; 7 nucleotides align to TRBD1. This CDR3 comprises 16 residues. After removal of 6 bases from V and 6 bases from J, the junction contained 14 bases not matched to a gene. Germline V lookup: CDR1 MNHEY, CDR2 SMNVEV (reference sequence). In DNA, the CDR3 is TGTGCCAGCAGCAATATTCCTCCGGGACAGTCCAATGAGCAGTTCTTC. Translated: CASSNIPPGQSNEQFF.

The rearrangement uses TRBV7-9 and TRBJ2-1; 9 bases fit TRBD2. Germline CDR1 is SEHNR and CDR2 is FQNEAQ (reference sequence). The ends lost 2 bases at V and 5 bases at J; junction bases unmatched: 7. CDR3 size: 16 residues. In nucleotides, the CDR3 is TGTGCCAGCAGCTTAATCGTAGCGGGGGCGGACAATGAGCAGTTCTTC. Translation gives CASSLIVAGADNEQFF.